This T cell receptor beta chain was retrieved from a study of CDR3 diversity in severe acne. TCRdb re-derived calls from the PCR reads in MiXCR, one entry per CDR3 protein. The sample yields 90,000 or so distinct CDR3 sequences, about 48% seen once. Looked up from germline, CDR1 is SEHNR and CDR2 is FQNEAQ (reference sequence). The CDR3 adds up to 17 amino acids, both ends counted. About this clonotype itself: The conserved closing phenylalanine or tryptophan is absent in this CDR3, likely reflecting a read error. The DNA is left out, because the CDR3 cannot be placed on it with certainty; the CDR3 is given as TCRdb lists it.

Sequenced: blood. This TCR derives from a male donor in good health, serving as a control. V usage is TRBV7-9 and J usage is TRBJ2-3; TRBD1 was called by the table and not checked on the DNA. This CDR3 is CASSLERTNSMATPSVR.